Presented here are 18 T cell receptor beta chains from one specimen sequenced in a study of blood T cell repertoires in COVID-19. Using immunoSEQ multiplex PCR, the repertoire was profiled, and TCRdb retains in-frame clones only, with some absent. The sample has fewer than 300,000 clones; about nine tenths are singletons. Material: peripheral blood. Every receptor here comes from a woman aged 40-49 years who had recovered from COVID-19.

This chain uses TRBV7-6 with TRBJ1-3, with TRBD1 identical over 11 bases. This CDR3 is built from 17 residues. Looked up from germline, CDR1 is SGHVS and CDR2 is FNYEAQ. J gave up 4 bases and V 1 base, and 6 bases lay outside the gene matches. Here the CDR3 DNA reads TGTGCCAGCAGCTTAGGACCCGGGACAGGGGGAGGAAACACCATATATTTT. Translation: CASSLGPGTGGGNTIYF.

This clone was observed a handful of times. Within the sample, other DNA sequences also encode this same CDR3. The gene calls are TRBV5-1 and TRBJ1-4; 8 bases align to TRBD1. The CDR3 loop spans 14 amino acids. CDR1 SGHRS and CDR2 YFSETQ come from the germline V gene. Unmatched junction bases numbered 2, after V lost 0 bases and J lost 7 bases. CDR3 amino acids: CASSLGTGGEKLFF. DNA of the CDR3: TGCGCCAGCAGCTTGGGCACAGGGGGTGAAAAACTGTTTTTT.

The chain links TRBV27 to TRBJ1-1, with a possible D match to TRBD1 (5 bases). The V and J ends lost 3 bases and 5 bases respectively, with 16 bases between them. The CDR3 extends over 15 amino acids. In germline, CDR1 is MNHEY, CDR2 SMNVEV (reference sequence). The DNA of the CDR3 is TGTGCCAGCAGTTTTATCGGGGGTTGGGGTACTGAAGCTTTCTTT. Amino acids: CASSFIGGWGTEAFF.

This chain uses TRBV10-3 with TRBJ2-6; D is unresolved. The V end lost 5 bases, the J end lost 0 bases, and 5 bases lay between the germline ends. This CDR3 spans 14 amino acids. CDR1 is ENHRY and CDR2 is SYGVKD in the germline V gene. The CDR3 bases are TGTGCCATCAGTACGGGCTCTGGGGCCAACGTCCTGACTTTC. Amino acid sequence: CAISTGSGANVLTF.

The chain employs TRBV9 and TRBJ2-1, with D uncertain. Trimming pared 1 base from V and 3 bases from J, leaving 5 bases between. From germline, CDR1 is SGDLS and CDR2 YYNGEE. The CDR3 length is 13 residues. CDR3 DNA sequence: TGTGCCAGCAGCGTAAGCAACTACAATGAGCAGTTCTTC. Its protein product is CASSVSNYNEQFF. Filled out from reference TRBV9 and TRBJ2-1, the complete variable domain reads DSGVTQTPKHLITATGQRVTLRCSPRSGDLSVYWYQQSLDQGLQFLIQYYNGEERAKGNILERFSAQQFPDLHSELNLSSLELGDSALYFCASSVSNYNEQFFGPGTRLTVL.

The chain is built from TRBV3-1 (or the pseudogene TRBV3-2) and TRBJ1-2, with 7 positions matching TRBD1. Trimming cost V 6 bases and J 6 bases; bases outside gene matches: 10. The V gene's germline CDR1 is LGHDT and CDR2 YNNKEL (reference sequence). The CDR3 is 14 amino acids. The CDR3 bases are TGTGCCAGCAGTCGACAGGGCCCAGTGGATGGCTACACCTTC. This sequence encodes CASSRQGPVDGYTF.

This rearrangement joins TRBV13 to TRBJ2-7; D ambiguous. The ends were cut back, 0 bases at V and 3 bases at J, with 9 bases in the middle. This CDR3 has 14 residues. Germline CDR1 PRHDT, CDR2 FYEKMQ (reference sequence). CDR3 DNA: TGTGCCAGCAGCTTAGGGGGTGCAGGCTACGAGCAGTACTTC. The encoded protein is CASSLGGAGYEQYF.

The V call is TRBV5-1, the J call TRBJ2-3; 8 nucleotides align to TRBD2. CDR3 size: 15 residues. From germline, CDR1 is SGHRS and CDR2 YFSETQ. V lost 5 bases, J lost 2 bases, and 7 bases stayed unmatched. For the CDR3, the DNA is TGCGCCAGCAGTCCAACTAGCGGAAACACAGATACGCAGTATTTT. It codes for CASSPTSGNTDTQYF.

The gene calls are TRBV19 and TRBJ1-2; D is undetermined. CDR3 length: 15 residues. The V gene lost 5 bases and the J gene lost 4 bases, with 17 bases spanning the gap. Per germline, CDR1 LNHDA and CDR2 SQIVND (reference sequence). The CDR3 sequence: CASSPRTGRGYGYTF. In DNA, the CDR3 is TGTGCCAGTAGTCCTCGGACTGGTCGGGGCTATGGCTACACCTTC.

The V and J genes are TRBV28 and TRBJ2-3; 12 nucleotides agree with TRBD2. Germline-derived CDR1 and CDR2 are MDHEN and SYDVKM. This CDR3 is built from 17 residues. Trimming took 0 bases from V and 4 from J; bases not matched to a gene: 5. The CDR3 reads CASSLWTSGGGADTQYF. CDR3 sequence (DNA): TGTGCCAGCAGTTTATGGACTAGCGGGGGTGGTGCAGATACGCAGTATTTT.

The V call is TRBV4-3, the J call TRBJ2-7, with 9 bases identical to TRBD1. Germline V gene lookup returns CDR1 LGHNA and CDR2 YSLEER. There are 14 residues in the CDR3. V lost 4 bases and J lost 2; bases outside the gene matches: 3. CDR3 in amino acids: CASSPRDRAYEQYF. CDR3 DNA: TGCGCCAGCAGCCCTCGGGACAGGGCCTACGAGCAGTACTTC.

The J gene is TRBJ2-1, the V gene TRBV11-2; weak D call: TRBD1 (6 bases). CDR1 is SGHAT, CDR2 FQNNGV, per germline. V gave up 2 bases and J gave up 5 bases, with 13 bases separating them. This CDR3 has 15 amino acids. CDR3 DNA sequence: TGTGCCAGCAGCTTAAGGGGACAAGAGGACAATGAGCAGTTCTTC. It codes for CASSLRGQEDNEQFF.

This clone was picked up a small number of times. The V call is TRBV5-1, the J call TRBJ2-1, with 12 bases matching TRBD2. There are 14 residues in the CDR3. The germline V gene has CDR1 SGHRS and CDR2 YFSETQ. After removal of 4 bases from V and 6 bases from J, the junction contained 2 bases not matched to a gene. The CDR3 is CASSGLAGSNEQFF. The CDR3, as DNA: TGCGCCAGCAGCGGACTAGCGGGGAGCAATGAGCAGTTCTTC.

V gene TRBV5-1 combines with J gene TRBJ2-1; TRBD2 aligns across 11 bases. J gave up 0 bases and V 4 bases, and 3 bases lay outside the gene matches. In germline, CDR1 is SGHRS, CDR2 YFSETQ. The CDR3 length is 16 residues. CDR3 region: CASSHGLAGSYNEQFF. The CDR3 DNA is TGCGCCAGCAGCCACGGACTAGCGGGCTCCTACAATGAGCAGTTCTTC. The whole variable domain, filled in from reference TRBV5-1 and TRBJ2-1, reads KAGVTQTPRYLIKTRGQQVTLSCSPISGHRSVSWYQQTPGQGLQFLFEYFSETQRNKGNFPGRFSGRQFSNSRSEMNVSTLELGDSALYLCASSHGLAGSYNEQFFGPGTRLTVL.

As for this clone: The same CDR3 also results from other DNA sequences found in this sample. The CDR3 here is CAWSPGGYYGYTF. The CDR3 DNA is TGTGCCTGGAGCCCAGGGGGATACTATGGCTACACCTTC. The genes are TRBV30 and TRBJ1-2, with TRBD1 matching 7 bases. Germline CDR1 is GTSNPN and CDR2 is SVGIG (reference sequence). The CDR3 runs to 13 residues. With V trimmed by 3 bases and J by 3 bases, 4 bases remained unmatched.

CDR3 sequence (DNA): TGCAGCGTTGAAGGGGCTCTCAGGCTCAATGAGCAGTTCTTC. Protein product: CSVEGALRLNEQFF. V usage is TRBV29-1 and J usage is TRBJ2-1; D is ambiguous. V gave up 1 base and J gave up 6 bases, with 13 bases separating them. This CDR3 has 14 amino acids. Per the germline V gene, CDR1 is SQVTM and CDR2 is ANQGSEA.

This chain connects TRBV11-3 to TRBJ2-1; 15 nucleotides match TRBD2. Per the germline V gene, CDR1 is SGHNT and CDR2 is YENEEA. V lost 5 bases to trimming and J lost 6 bases; unmatched junction nucleotides: 5. This CDR3 spans 16 amino acids. The CDR3 nucleotides read TGTGCCAGCAGCCCAAGGACTAGCGGGGGGGGCAATGAGCAGTTCTTC. It specifies CASSPRTSGGGNEQFF. Full variable domain (remainder filled in from reference TRBV11-3 and TRBJ2-1): EAGVVQSPRYKIIEKKQPVAFWCNPISGHNTLYWYLQNLGQGPELLIRYENEEAVDDSQLPKDRFSAERLKGVDSTLKIQPAELGDSAVYLCASSPRTSGGGNEQFFGPGTRLTVL.

This clone was observed a few times. The chain links TRBV5-4 to TRBJ2-3; the D is unclear. Between the trimmed V and J ends, which lost 4 bases and 1 base, there was a span of 10 bases. Germline V gene data show CDR1 as SGHNT and CDR2 as YYREEE (reference sequence). The CDR3 spans 14 residues. The CDR3 DNA reads as TGTGCCAGCAGCGACCATGCGGGCACAGATACGCAGTATTTT. It yields the protein CASSDHAGTDTQYF.